These 6 T cell receptor beta chains share one sample of origin, sequenced in a study of blood T cell repertoires in COVID-19. TCRdb's copy holds only in-frame clones and misses some; the assay was immunoSEQ multiplex PCR. The sample comprises approximately 290,000 clones, roughly 84% of which are singletons, and 0.87% rests with the top ten. Sequencing was carried out using peripheral blood. These receptors came from a human donor with COVID-19, enrolled during active disease. The donor label of this sample is uncertain.

The V and J genes are TRBV28 and TRBJ1-3, with D possibly TRBD1 on 6 matching bases. Germline V lookup: CDR1 MDHEN, CDR2 SYDVKM. Trimming took off 2 bases at V and 7 bases at J, with 12 bases between the two ends. This CDR3 comprises 14 residues. This CDR3 reads CASSLLRTANTIYF. The DNA of the CDR3 is TGTGCCAGCAGTTTACTAAGGACAGCCAACACCATATATTTT.

This chain connects TRBV10-3 to TRBJ2-7; no clear D gene. Deletions cut 5 bases from V and 0 bases from J, with 11 bases between. Germline values: CDR1 ENHRY, CDR2 SYGVKD. The CDR3 sequence is 14 residues long. The DNA for the CDR3 is TGTGCCATCAGTCGAACCGACATCTCCTACGAGCAGTACTTC. The encoded protein is CAISRTDISYEQYF.

About this clone: This sample includes further DNA sequences coding for the same CDR3. As DNA, the CDR3 is TGTGCCAGCAGTTACAGGGGCTCCTACGAGCAGTACTTC. Its protein product is CASSYRGSYEQYF. V is TRBV6-6 and J is TRBJ2-7; maybe TRBD1 (5 bases). CDR3 length: 13 residues. CDR1 and CDR2 (germline): MNHNY, SVGAGI (reference sequence). The V gene lost 2 bases and the J gene lost 0 bases, with 5 bases spanning the gap.

The gene calls are TRBV2 and TRBJ2-5; TRBD2 might be the D (6 bases). Trimming took off 7 bases at V and 1 base at J, with 13 bases between the two ends. The CDR3 totals 14 residues. The germline V gene encodes CDR1 SNHLY and CDR2 FYNNEI. The CDR3 reads CASIVGGIQETQYF. The CDR3 DNA is TGTGCCAGCATTGTTGGCGGGATCCAAGAGACCCAGTACTTC.

The chain carries TRBV5-1 and TRBJ2-1; TRBD2 aligns across 11 bases. V dropped 5 bases and J dropped 0; count of bases not matched to a gene: 4. CDR1 and CDR2 (germline): SGHRS, YFSETQ. This CDR3 is 16 amino acids long. The CDR3 loop reads CASRLTSGSSYNEQFF. The CDR3 nucleotides are TGCGCCAGCAGGCTCACTAGCGGGAGCTCCTACAATGAGCAGTTCTTC.

The chain is built from TRBV5-3 and TRBJ2-7; 10 nucleotides line up with TRBD2. TRBV5-3 is assigned to the ORF class and has an uncertain function. The CDR3 is 19 residues long. V was pared by 4 bases and J by 1 base, with 17 bases of the junction left unmatched. CDR3 region: CARSLLAGVLGNNSYEQYF. DNA of the CDR3: TGTGCCAGAAGCCTCCTAGCGGGAGTTCTCGGGAATAATTCCTACGAGCAGTACTTC.